One and the same sample provided the 10 T cell receptor beta chains below, sequenced in a study of T-cell memory formation after mild COVID-19. TCRdb itself ran the 5' RACE reads through MiXCR, one entry per CDR3 protein. In the table there are approximately 430,000 distinct CDR3 sequences, about 25% of which are singletons. What was sequenced was PBMCs or a T cell subset sorted from them (not recorded which). These TCRs come from an adult woman who had mild COVID-19 (a few samples of this study predate the infection). Cell type and time point are not known.

This rearrangement joins TRBV29-1 to TRBJ1-4, with 7 bases identical to TRBD1. Trimming at V came to 5 bases and at J to 6 bases, leaving 15 bases not matched to a gene. CDR1 is SQVTM, CDR2 ANQGSEA, per germline. The CDR3 consists of 16 residues. This CDR3 reads CSVPGQEDPLDEKLFF. The CDR3 DNA sequence: TGCAGCGTTCCAGGACAGGAGGACCCCTTGGATGAAAAACTGTTTTTT.

Only one count was recorded for this clonotype. The chain combines TRBV20-1 with TRBJ2-1; 12 bases line up with TRBD2. V gave up 3 bases and J gave up 6 bases; unmatched junction bases: 3. CDR1 and CDR2 from the germline V gene are DFQATT and SNEGSKA (reference sequence). CDR3 length: 14 amino acids. CDR3 region: CSARGLAGINEQFF. In nucleotides, the CDR3 is TGCAGTGCTAGGGGACTAGCGGGCATCAATGAGCAGTTCTTC.

Only a few counts were recorded for this clonotype. The chain carries TRBV6-5 and TRBJ2-3; D is possibly TRBD1 (5 bases). The CDR3 runs 15 residues. Trimming cost V 1 base and J 4 bases, with 12 bases left between them. Germline CDR1 is MNHEY and CDR2 is SVGAGI. The CDR3, as DNA: TGTGCCAGCAGTTACTGGGCAGGGAACCCAGATACGCAGTATTTT. Amino acid sequence: CASSYWAGNPDTQYF.

This chain joins TRBV24-1 and TRBJ2-1, with 13 bases aligning to TRBD2. V was clipped by 3 bases and J by 1 base; unmatched bases: 5. CDR1 is KGHDR, CDR2 SFDVKD, per germline. CDR3 length equals 18 residues. Here the CDR3 DNA reads TGTGCCACCAGTGATCGGACTAGCGGGAGAGGGTCCTACAATGAGCAGTTCTTC. This codes for CATSDRTSGRGSYNEQFF.

J is TRBJ2-7 and V is TRBV11-1, with TRBD1 identical over 9 bases. Germline lookup yields CDR1 SGHAT and CDR2 FQDESV (reference sequence). V dropped 5 bases and J dropped 0; count of bases not matched to a gene: 5. The CDR3 runs 15 residues. CDR3: CASSTRDRASYEQYF. The CDR3 nucleotides read TGTGCCAGCAGCACCCGGGACAGGGCCTCCTACGAGCAGTACTTC.

The CDR3, as DNA: TGCGCCAGCAGCTCTGGAACGGGAGTGGAGACCCAGTACTTC. It translates to CASSSGTGVETQYF. V and J are TRBV5-1 and TRBJ2-5; the D gene is possibly TRBD2 (6 bases). The V end lost 3 bases, the J end lost 5 bases, and 14 bases lay between the germline ends. The CDR3 is 14 residues long. Germline CDR1 SGHRS, CDR2 YFSETQ.

V gene TRBV11-1 combines with J gene TRBJ2-7; the match to TRBD1 covers 10 bases. The V gene end was trimmed by 1 base and the J gene end by 6 bases; junction bases not matched to a gene: 15. The CDR3 is 18 amino acids. The germline CDR1 and CDR2 sequences are SGHAT and FQDESV (reference sequence). The CDR3 reads CASSLGDRGYWSAGEQYF. CDR3 DNA sequence: TGTGCCAGCAGCTTAGGGGACAGGGGATATTGGAGCGCGGGCGAGCAGTACTTC.

In DNA form, the CDR3 reads TGTGCCAGCAGCTCCTCATCTGAACAGGACAGGGGGCTGGAGACCCAGTACTTC. This codes for CASSSSSEQDRGLETQYF. The chain couples TRBV7-9 to TRBJ2-5, with 11 bases lining up with TRBD1. The CDR3 contains 18 residues. Germline CDR1 reads SEHNR; CDR2 reads FQNEAQ (reference sequence). The V gene end was trimmed by 4 bases and the J gene end by 5 bases; junction bases not matched to a gene: 15.

This clonotype appeared a few times. This chain uses TRBV24-1 with TRBJ2-2; 10 nucleotides line up with TRBD1. Germline CDR1 KGHDR, CDR2 SFDVKD. Unmatched junction bases numbered 12, after V lost 10 bases and J lost 5 bases. The CDR3 extends over 16 amino acids. This CDR3 is CATSLMGQGKTGELFF. In nucleotides, the CDR3 is TGTGCCACGTCCCTAATGGGACAGGGGAAGACCGGGGAGCTGTTTTTT.

The chain is built from TRBV4-3 and TRBJ2-1; D unresolved. Germline V gene data show CDR1 as LGHNA and CDR2 as YSLEER. Trimming took off 1 base at V and 7 bases at J, with 11 bases between the two ends. The CDR3 length is 14 residues. The CDR3 protein is CASSQVVPSNEQFF. The CDR3 region has the DNA TGCGCCAGCAGCCAAGTTGTGCCTTCGAATGAGCAGTTCTTC.